The 8 T cell receptor beta chains below come from one sample, sequenced in a study of T-cell reconstitution after alpha-beta-depleted transplantation in children. Unique molecular identifiers were incorporated into the prepared TCRbeta library. TCRdb itself ran the PCR reads through MiXCR, one entry per CDR3 protein. This table has roughly 420,000 distinct CDR3 sequences, about 17% appearing once. Material: PBMCs, mostly from graft donor cells, obtained 360 days after TCRalphabeta/CD19-depleted stem cell transplant. The receptors stem from a boy in the first two years of life who had a stem cell transplant for Wiskott-Aldrich syndrome, so the T cells may come from the graft donor.

The chain joins TRBV5-1 to TRBJ1-1; no firm D call. The length of the CDR3 is 14 residues. Germline assignment: CDR1 SGHRS and CDR2 YFSETQ. Trimming stripped 3 bases from V and 4 bases from J, with 13 bases between. CDR3 residues: CASSSFAGSTEAFF. The CDR3 DNA reads TGCGCCAGCAGCTCTTTTGCGGGATCCACTGAAGCTTTCTTT.

This clonotype was found a few times. CDR3 in DNA: TGCGCCAGCAGCCCGGGAGTCCGAAGCCTAGGGCAGTTCTTC. Protein: CASSPGVRSLGQFF. The rearrangement uses TRBV5-1 and TRBJ2-1; perhaps TRBD2 as D (6 bases). V lost 4 bases to trimming and J lost 12 bases, with 20 bases between them. The CDR3 sequence is 14 residues long. Per germline, CDR1 SGHRS and CDR2 YFSETQ.

This chain joins TRBV20-1 and TRBJ2-1; 9 bases map to TRBD2. CDR3 size: 16 residues. The V and J ends lost 2 bases and 0 bases, in that order; junction bases with no gene match: 5. Germline-derived CDR1 and CDR2 are DFQATT and SNEGSKA (reference sequence). The DNA for the CDR3 is TGCAGTGCTAGACTAGCGGGACTAGCCTCCTACAATGAGCAGTTCTTC. Protein: CSARLAGLASYNEQFF.

The V call is TRBV10-3, the J call TRBJ2-2; D call uncertain. The CDR3 has 14 amino acids. V lost 7 bases and J lost 1, with 10 bases in between. Germline-derived CDR1 and CDR2 are ENHRY and SYGVKD. As DNA, the CDR3 is TGTGCCATCAATCAAGCATGGAACACCGGGGAGCTGTTTTTT. It codes for CAINQAWNTGELFF.

The J gene is TRBJ1-6, the V gene TRBV15; no clear D. With 0 bases removed from V and 7 bases from J, the gap between germline ends came to 13 bases. The CDR3 spans 16 residues. Per germline, CDR1 LNHNV and CDR2 YYDKDF (reference sequence). The chain's CDR3 is CATSRDGRPRNSPLHF. The CDR3 DNA follows: TGTGCCACCAGCAGAGATGGGAGACCCAGAAATTCACCCCTCCACTTT.

The chain carries TRBV20-1 and TRBJ2-1; a weak D match, TRBD2 (6 bases). With 6 bases removed from V and 6 bases from J, the gap between germline ends came to 12 bases. CDR1 DFQATT and CDR2 SNEGSKA come from the germline V gene (reference sequence). CDR3 length equals 12 residues. The CDR3 DNA reads as TGCAGTGCCCGGGAGTCGGGCAATGAGCAGTTCTTC. Its protein product is CSARESGNEQFF.

V is TRBV6-5 and J is TRBJ1-4, with D possibly matching TRBD1 (6 bases). CDR1 is MNHEY, CDR2 SVGAGI, per germline. The CDR3 is made up of 14 amino acids. Trimming removed 2 bases from V and 8 bases from J, with 12 bases in between. In DNA, the CDR3 is TGTGCCAGCAGTTACACAGGGAGCGGCGAAAAACTGTTTTTT. It is translated as CASSYTGSGEKLFF.

V is TRBV7-9 and J is TRBJ2-5, with TRBD1 identical over 8 bases. The length of the CDR3 is 16 residues. Germline lookup yields CDR1 SEHNR and CDR2 FQNEAQ (reference sequence). V dropped 0 bases and J dropped 5; count of bases not matched to a gene: 8. In DNA, the CDR3 is TGTGCCAGCAGCTTAGCCAGGGGGCGCGCGGGGGAGACCCAGTACTTC. This gives the protein CASSLARGRAGETQYF.